A single sample gave rise to the 23 T cell receptor beta chains below, sequenced in a study of shared clonotypes between healthy human individuals. Profiling relied on immunoSEQ multiplex PCR, and the TCRdb table lists in-frame clones only, not all of them. The data show about 2.4 million clones, with 85% to 95% seen just once and around 0.14% held by the top ten. The specimen sequenced was naive CD4+ T cells sorted from blood. The subset: CD45RA+ positively selected. These receptors all come from a man in his late teens or twenties in good health.

The J gene is TRBJ2-7, the V gene TRBV27; tentatively, D is TRBD2 (6 bases). The CDR3 consists of 16 residues. Trimming cost V 6 bases and J 0 bases, with 18 bases left between them. Germline V gives CDR1 MNHEY, CDR2 SMNVEV (reference sequence). In DNA, the CDR3 is TGTGCCAGCAGCCATTCCGGGACTGCGAGCTCCTACGAGCAGTACTTC. Amino acids: CASSHSGTASSYEQYF.

The rearrangement uses TRBV18 and TRBJ2-5; D unclear. This CDR3 spans 13 amino acids. Germline values: CDR1 KGHSH, CDR2 LQKENI. Deletions cut 2 bases from V and 5 bases from J, with 9 bases between. This chain's CDR3 is CASSPKVSETQYF. Written as DNA, the CDR3 is TGTGCCAGCTCACCAAAGGTATCCGAGACCCAGTACTTC.

The chain links TRBV7-9 to TRBJ1-3; D is unresolved. The germline V and J ends were trimmed by 3 bases and 7 bases, with 16 bases remaining between them. Germline V gives CDR1 SEHNR, CDR2 FQNEAQ (reference sequence). The CDR3 is 15 residues long. Here the CDR3 reads CASSLSYGVMNTIYF. DNA for the CDR3: TGTGCCAGCAGCTTGAGCTACGGAGTAATGAACACCATATATTTT.

This chain uses TRBV7-2 with TRBJ1-1; D gene unclear. The V gene's germline CDR1 is SGHTA and CDR2 FQGNSA. Deletions cut 1 base from V and 0 bases from J, with 12 bases between. The CDR3 has 16 amino acids. CDR3 DNA: TGTGCCAGCAGCTTAGGGCCAGCAGCTCTGAACACTGAAGCTTTCTTT. It codes for CASSLGPAALNTEAFF.

With respect to this clone: Additional DNA sequences in this sample encode the identical CDR3. The chain recombines TRBV6-5 with TRBJ2-7; D possibly corresponds to TRBD1 (6 bases). This CDR3 spans 12 amino acids. Germline V lookup: CDR1 MNHEY, CDR2 SVGAGI. Trimming cost V 4 bases and J 4 bases, with 8 bases left between them. Written as DNA, the CDR3 is TGTGCCAGCAGTTCCCAGGGGTACGAGCAGTACTTC. The encoded protein is CASSSQGYEQYF.

The chain has TRBV6-4 and TRBJ1-6; 8 bases map to TRBD1. The CDR3 covers 13 residues. Per the germline V gene, CDR1 is MRHNA and CDR2 is SNTAGT. The V and J ends lost 4 bases and 8 bases, in that order; junction bases with no gene match: 1. This CDR3 reads CASSVDRDSPLHF. CDR3 in DNA: TGTGCCAGCAGTGTGGACAGGGATTCACCCCTCCACTTT.

The chain is built from TRBV6-1 and TRBJ1-6, with TRBD1 matching over 8 bases. The germline V gene has CDR1 MNHNS and CDR2 SASEGT. CDR3 length: 17 residues. Trimming took 4 bases from V and 0 from J; bases not matched to a gene: 5. CDR3 loop: CASSGQGPSSYNSPLHF. Written as DNA, the CDR3 is TGTGCCAGCAGTGGACAGGGGCCGAGCTCCTATAATTCACCCCTCCACTTT.

The rearrangement uses TRBV5-1 and TRBJ2-7; 8 bases are shared with TRBD1. CDR1 and CDR2 from the germline V gene are SGHRS and YFSETQ. The CDR3 has 15 amino acids. V was pared by 4 bases and J by 6 bases, with 12 bases of the junction left unmatched. In DNA, the CDR3 is TGCGCCAGCAGCCTTCAACAGGGGGTTAAAGTCGAGCAGTACTTC. This translates into CASSLQQGVKVEQYF.

A word on this clone: The identical CDR3 is also encoded by other nucleotide sequences in the sample. V usage is TRBV5-1 and J usage is TRBJ1-1; no clear D gene. Germline CDR1 reads SGHRS; CDR2 reads YFSETQ. The CDR3 spans 13 residues. Trimming took 2 bases from V and 0 from J, leaving 5 bases between them. CDR3 residues: CASSFSLNTEAFF. The CDR3 bases are TGCGCCAGCAGCTTTTCATTGAACACTGAAGCTTTCTTT.

In its sample, this clone was seen once. V and J are TRBV7-9 and TRBJ2-2; D gene unclear. The CDR3 has 13 amino acids. Germline CDR1 is SEHNR and CDR2 is FQNEAQ (reference sequence). V dropped 3 bases and J dropped 5 bases, with 7 bases sitting between them. The CDR3, as DNA: TGTGCCAGCAGCTTTTTAGGAACCGGGGAGCTGTTTTTT. It is translated as CASSFLGTGELFF.

Turning to this clone: Other DNA sequences in the sample encode the same CDR3. This rearrangement joins TRBV5-1 to TRBJ2-1; 13 nucleotides line up with TRBD2. With 3 bases clipped from V and 5 bases from J, the junction kept 2 bases outside the gene matches. The V gene's germline CDR1 is SGHRS and CDR2 YFSETQ. The CDR3 is 15 amino acids. The CDR3 here is CASSSGTSGNNEQFF. The DNA of the CDR3 is TGCGCCAGCAGCTCCGGGACTAGCGGGAACAATGAGCAGTTCTTC.

The chain links TRBV4-3 to TRBJ2-1; 7 nucleotides align to TRBD2. After removal of 0 bases from V and 3 bases from J, the junction contained 8 bases not matched to a gene. CDR1 and CDR2 from the germline V gene are LGHNA and YSLEER. The CDR3 is made up of 17 amino acids. Here the CDR3 reads CASSQDWGGSIYNEQFF. The CDR3 DNA sequence: TGCGCCAGCAGCCAAGATTGGGGCGGGAGCATCTACAATGAGCAGTTCTTC.

The chain employs TRBV6-6 and TRBJ2-7; 7 bases map to TRBD1. The junction had 10 bases not matched to a gene; V was cut back by 4 bases and J by 4 bases. This CDR3 has 15 amino acids. CDR1 and CDR2 (germline): MNHNY, SVGAGI (reference sequence). DNA for the CDR3: TGTGCCAGCAGTTCAGGACAGGACCGGTGGTACGAGCAGTACTTC. Encoded protein: CASSSGQDRWYEQYF.

The chain links TRBV19 to TRBJ2-7; D might be TRBD2 (6 bases). Trimming cost V 3 bases and J 4 bases, with 10 bases left between them. The CDR3 consists of 13 residues. Germline loops: CDR1 LNHDA, CDR2 SQIVND (reference sequence). The CDR3 DNA is TGTGCCAGTAGTATCCGGGAGCGGTACGAGCAGTACTTC. Protein sequence: CASSIRERYEQYF.

This clone showed up just once. The V gene is TRBV19, the J gene TRBJ2-1; TRBD2 aligns across 10 bases. CDR3 length equals 13 residues. CDR1 LNHDA and CDR2 SQIVND come from the germline V gene (reference sequence). The V segment lost 5 bases and the J segment 8 bases; nucleotides outside the gene matches: 3. In DNA, the CDR3 is TGTGCCAGTAGTGGACTAGCGGTTGATGAGCAGTTCTTC. Translating it yields CASSGLAVDEQFF. The full variable domain, in which reference TRBV19 and TRBJ2-1 provide the parts outside the CDR3, is DGGITQSPKYLFRKEGQNVTLSCEQNLNHDAMYWYRQDPGQGLRLIYYSQIVNDFQKGDIAEGYSVSREKKESFPLTVTSAQKNPTAFYLCASSGLAVDEQFFGPGTRLTVL.

The chain combines TRBV5-5 with TRBJ1-5; no firm D call. Germline CDR1 and CDR2: SGHKS and YYEKEE (reference sequence). V was shortened by 1 base and J by 5 bases, with 4 bases between the two germline ends. This CDR3 contains 12 residues. The CDR3 DNA is TGTGCCAGCAGCTTGATCGATCAGCCCCAGCATTTT. Its protein is CASSLIDQPQHF. The complete variable domain, with remaining parts taken from reference TRBV5-5 and TRBJ1-5, reads DAGVTQSPTHLIKTRGQQVTLRCSPISGHKSVSWYQQVLGQGPQFIFQYYEKEERGRGNFPDRFSARQFPNYSSELNVNALLLGDSALYLCASSLIDQPQHFGDGTRLSIL.

V gene TRBV9 combines with J gene TRBJ1-1; D gene uncertain. Trimming took 4 bases from V and 0 from J, leaving 13 bases between them. In germline, CDR1 is SGDLS, CDR2 YYNGEE. The CDR3 is 15 amino acids. The CDR3 reads CASSPARVMNTEAFF. The DNA for the CDR3 is TGTGCCAGCAGCCCCGCCCGGGTGATGAACACTGAAGCTTTCTTT. The full variable domain, in which reference TRBV9 and TRBJ1-1 provide the parts outside the CDR3, is DSGVTQTPKHLITATGQRVTLRCSPRSGDLSVYWYQQSLDQGLQFLIQYYNGEERAKGNILERFSAQQFPDLHSELNLSSLELGDSALYFCASSPARVMNTEAFFGQGTRLTVV.

This chain joins TRBV5-1 and TRBJ1-4; no firm D call. Per the germline V gene, CDR1 is SGHRS and CDR2 is YFSETQ. This CDR3 is 11 amino acids long. V dropped 5 bases and J dropped 8 bases, with 7 bases sitting between them. DNA of the CDR3: TGCGCCAGCAGGGCCGAAGAAAAACTGTTTTTT. It encodes CASRAEEKLFF.

The chain employs TRBV28 and TRBJ2-7; 12 nucleotides line up with TRBD1. The CDR3 extends over 17 amino acids. Germline loops: CDR1 MDHEN, CDR2 SYDVKM. The V gene end was trimmed by 2 bases and the J gene end by 4 bases; junction bases not matched to a gene: 9. The CDR3 DNA sequence: TGTGCCAGCAGTTTAGGGACAGGGGGCAAACAGAAGTACGAGCAGTACTTC. It yields the protein CASSLGTGGKQKYEQYF.

The rearrangement links TRBV4-1 to TRBJ1-5; tentatively, D is TRBD1 (6 bases). V shed 0 bases and J shed 5 bases, with 14 bases lying between them. The CDR3 is 16 residues long. Germline V gene lookup returns CDR1 MGHRA and CDR2 YSYEKL. This CDR3 is CASSQEVGGGDQPQHF. CDR3 nucleotides: TGCGCCAGCAGCCAAGAAGTTGGCGGGGGCGATCAGCCCCAGCATTTT.

The V gene is TRBV27, the J gene TRBJ2-1; 7 bases line up with TRBD2. V gave up 2 bases and J gave up 6 bases; unmatched junction bases: 7. Germline values: CDR1 MNHEY, CDR2 SMNVEV (reference sequence). The CDR3 is 15 amino acids. CDR3 region: CASSLKRGVGNEQFF. The DNA for the CDR3 is TGTGCCAGCAGTTTAAAGCGGGGTGTAGGCAATGAGCAGTTCTTC.

The chain employs TRBV4-1 and TRBJ2-7; D may be TRBD2 (6 bases). Trimming cost V 1 base and J 4 bases, with 14 bases left between them. CDR3 length: 15 residues. Germline loops: CDR1 MGHRA, CDR2 YSYEKL. The CDR3 nucleotides read TGCGCCAGCAGCCAAGTGGGATCAGGGAGGTACGAGCAGTACTTC. Residues: CASSQVGSGRYEQYF.

The chain joins TRBV7-9 to TRBJ2-2, with 14 positions matching TRBD2. J was trimmed by 6 bases and V by 3 bases; bases with no gene match: 3. Germline CDR1 and CDR2: SEHNR and FQNEAQ (reference sequence). CDR3 length: 16 residues. In nucleotides, the CDR3 is TGTGCCAGCAGCTTGGGGACTAGCGGGAGCGCCGGGGAGCTGTTTTTT. Translated: CASSLGTSGSAGELFF.